This entry lists 5 T cell receptor beta chains sequenced from one sample in a study of control samples from healthy donors and cancer patients. Here immunoSEQ multiplex PCR was the method, and the copy in TCRdb shows in-frame clones only, minus some. The sample carries 150,000 to 200,000 clones, roughly 88% recorded once. Sequenced material: blood. These receptors were obtained from a young man in good health.

The chain joins TRBV4-2 to TRBJ2-7; D is unclear. Germline V gene data show CDR1 as LGHNA and CDR2 as YNFKEQ. V was shortened by 0 bases and J by 3 bases, with 12 bases between the two germline ends. The CDR3 has 15 amino acids. CDR3 amino acids: CASSQDAQVRYEQYF. CDR3 bases: TGTGCCAGCAGCCAAGATGCCCAGGTTCGCTACGAGCAGTACTTC.

The rearrangement links TRBV29-1 to TRBJ2-7; 10 nucleotides match TRBD1. The CDR3 extends over 14 amino acids. Germline assignment: CDR1 SQVTM and CDR2 ANQGSEA. With V trimmed by 1 base and J by 1 base, 1 base remained unmatched. CDR3 DNA: TGCAGCGTTGAAGGGACAGGGGGATCCTACGAGCAGTACTTC. This codes for CSVEGTGGSYEQYF.

This rearrangement joins TRBV14 to TRBJ2-2; 8 bases fit TRBD1. The CDR3 length is 15 residues. Germline-derived CDR1 and CDR2 are SGHDN and FVKESK. The V segment lost 5 bases and the J segment 5 bases; nucleotides outside the gene matches: 7. This CDR3 is CASSARTGKTGELFF. Here the CDR3 DNA reads TGTGCCAGCAGCGCTCGGACAGGGAAAACCGGGGAGCTGTTTTTT.

The chain has TRBV9 and TRBJ2-2, with 11 bases identical to TRBD2. The CDR3 runs 15 residues. Trimming cost V 5 bases and J 5 bases; bases outside gene matches: 5. The germline V gene encodes CDR1 SGDLS and CDR2 YYNGEE. The CDR3 bases are TGTGCCAGCAGACGTACTAGCGGGGGAACCGGGGAGCTGTTTTTT. Translation gives CASRRTSGGTGELFF. The whole variable domain, remainder taken from reference TRBV9 and TRBJ2-2, is DSGVTQTPKHLITATGQRVTLRCSPRSGDLSVYWYQQSLDQGLQFLIQYYNGEERAKGNILERFSAQQFPDLHSELNLSSLELGDSALYFCASRRTSGGTGELFFGEGSRLTVL.

The rearrangement links TRBV7-6 to TRBJ2-7; D tentatively reads TRBD1 or TRBD2 (5 bases each). CDR1 is SGHVS, CDR2 FNYEAQ, per germline. The V gene lost 1 base and the J gene lost 7 bases, with 23 bases spanning the gap. The CDR3 runs to 17 residues. CDR3 sequence: CASSLGTGTDSYREQYF. For the CDR3, the DNA is TGTGCCAGCAGCTTAGGAACCGGGACGGATAGCTACCGGGAGCAGTACTTC.